What follows describes a single TCR beta chain. This specimen belongs to a study of blood T cell repertoires in COVID-19. How the authors handled the data: Estimation of nucleated cell counts was performed using reference gene primer amplification. The method was immunoSEQ multiplex PCR; TCRdb's version includes in-frame clones alone and lacks a portion of them. V and J calls and clone size are those listed in that table; D and trimming were worked out from the DNA. The profile covers 150,000 to 160,000 clones, with 70% to 85% appearing a single time and about 29% taken by the ten largest. The CDR3 contains 15 residues. Trimming cost V 4 bases and J 2 bases; bases outside gene matches: 5. CDR1 and CDR2 from the germline V gene are MNHNY and SVGAGI (reference sequence).

Sequencing used peripheral blood. V usage is TRBV6-6 and J usage is TRBJ1-2; 9 nucleotides match TRBD1. This clonotype originated in an older woman with acute or convalescent COVID-19. The CDR3: CASSFPGTGNYGYTF. The CDR3 DNA sequence: TGTGCCAGCAGTTTTCCCGGGACAGGGAACTATGGCTACACCTTC.